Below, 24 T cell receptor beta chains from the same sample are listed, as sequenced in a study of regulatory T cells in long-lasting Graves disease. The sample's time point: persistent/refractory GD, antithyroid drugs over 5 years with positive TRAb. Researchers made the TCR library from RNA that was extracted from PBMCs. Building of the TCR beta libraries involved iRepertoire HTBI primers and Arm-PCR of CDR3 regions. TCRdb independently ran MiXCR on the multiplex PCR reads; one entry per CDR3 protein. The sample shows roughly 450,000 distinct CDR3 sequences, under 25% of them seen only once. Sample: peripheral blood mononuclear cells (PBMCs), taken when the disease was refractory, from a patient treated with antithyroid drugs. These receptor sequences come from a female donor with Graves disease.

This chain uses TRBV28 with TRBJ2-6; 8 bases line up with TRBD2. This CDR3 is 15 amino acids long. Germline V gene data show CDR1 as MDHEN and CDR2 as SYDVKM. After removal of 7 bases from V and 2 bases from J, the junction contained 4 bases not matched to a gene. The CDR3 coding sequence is TGTGCCAGCACCCCGGGGGGGGCTGGGGCCAACGTCCTGACTTTC. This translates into CASTPGGAGANVLTF.

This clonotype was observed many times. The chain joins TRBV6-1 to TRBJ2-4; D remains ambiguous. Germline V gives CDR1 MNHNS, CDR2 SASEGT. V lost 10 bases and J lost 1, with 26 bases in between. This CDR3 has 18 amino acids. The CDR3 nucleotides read TGTGCCAACTTTTGGACGCACGAAGGCTTCGGGGCCAAAAACATTCAGTACTTC. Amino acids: CANFWTHEGFGAKNIQYF.

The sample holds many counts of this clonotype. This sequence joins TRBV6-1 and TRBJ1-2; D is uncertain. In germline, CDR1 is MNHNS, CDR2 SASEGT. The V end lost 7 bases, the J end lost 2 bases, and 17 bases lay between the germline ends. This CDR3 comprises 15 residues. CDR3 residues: CASNPALDTNYGYTF. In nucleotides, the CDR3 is TGTGCCAGCAACCCCGCCTTAGACACAAACTATGGCTACACCTTC.

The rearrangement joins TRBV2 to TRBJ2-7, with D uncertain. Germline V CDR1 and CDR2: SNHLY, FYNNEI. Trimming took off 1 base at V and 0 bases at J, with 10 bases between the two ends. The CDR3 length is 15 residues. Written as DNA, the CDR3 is TGTGCCAGCAGTGAAGGACTGAAGAGCTCCTACGAGCAGTACTTC. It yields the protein CASSEGLKSSYEQYF.

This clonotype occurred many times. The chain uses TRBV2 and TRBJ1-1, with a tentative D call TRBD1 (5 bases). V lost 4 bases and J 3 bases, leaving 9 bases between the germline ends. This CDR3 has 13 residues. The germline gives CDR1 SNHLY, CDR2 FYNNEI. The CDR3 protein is CASSGDRDTEAFF. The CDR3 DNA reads TGTGCCAGCAGTGGCGACAGAGACACTGAAGCTTTCTTT.

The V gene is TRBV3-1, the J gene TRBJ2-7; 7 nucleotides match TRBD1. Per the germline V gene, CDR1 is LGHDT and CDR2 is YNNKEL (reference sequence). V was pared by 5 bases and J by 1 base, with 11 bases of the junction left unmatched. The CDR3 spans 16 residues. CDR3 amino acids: CASSNTVGTASYEQYF. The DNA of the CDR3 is TGTGCCAGCAGCAATACCGTCGGGACAGCTTCCTACGAGCAGTACTTC.

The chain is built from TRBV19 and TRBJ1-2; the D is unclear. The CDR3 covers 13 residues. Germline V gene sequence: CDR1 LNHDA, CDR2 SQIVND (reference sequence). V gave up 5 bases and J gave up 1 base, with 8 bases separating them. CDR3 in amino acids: CASSVQNNYGYTF. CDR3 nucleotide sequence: TGTGCCAGTAGTGTACAGAATAACTATGGCTACACCTTC.

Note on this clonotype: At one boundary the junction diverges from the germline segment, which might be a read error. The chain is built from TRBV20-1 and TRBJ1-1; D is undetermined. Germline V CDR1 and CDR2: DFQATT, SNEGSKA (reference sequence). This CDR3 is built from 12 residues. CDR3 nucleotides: TGTTCAATTGCCCGGTCGGGTACTGAAGCTTTCTTT. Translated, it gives CSIARSGTEAFF.

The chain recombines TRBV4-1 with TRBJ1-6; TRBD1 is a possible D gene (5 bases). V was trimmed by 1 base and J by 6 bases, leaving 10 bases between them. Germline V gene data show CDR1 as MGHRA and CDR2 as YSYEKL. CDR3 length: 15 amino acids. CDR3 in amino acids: CASSQVGGANSPLHF. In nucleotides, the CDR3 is TGCGCCAGCAGCCAAGTTGGAGGGGCTAATTCACCCCTCCACTTT.

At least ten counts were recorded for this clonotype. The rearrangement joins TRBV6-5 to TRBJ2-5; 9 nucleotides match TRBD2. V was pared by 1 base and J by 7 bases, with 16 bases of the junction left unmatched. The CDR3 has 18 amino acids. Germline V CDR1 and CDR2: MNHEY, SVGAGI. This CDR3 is CASSYFKTSGDPSGTQYF. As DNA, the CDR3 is TGTGCCAGCAGTTACTTTAAGACTAGCGGAGACCCCAGTGGGACCCAGTACTTC.

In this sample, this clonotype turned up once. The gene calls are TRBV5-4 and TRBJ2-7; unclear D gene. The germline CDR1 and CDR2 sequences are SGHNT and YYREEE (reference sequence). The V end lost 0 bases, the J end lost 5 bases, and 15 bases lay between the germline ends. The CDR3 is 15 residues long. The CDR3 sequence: CASSLELGPVNEQYF. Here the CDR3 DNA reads TGTGCCAGCAGCTTGGAGTTAGGGCCCGTGAACGAGCAGTACTTC.

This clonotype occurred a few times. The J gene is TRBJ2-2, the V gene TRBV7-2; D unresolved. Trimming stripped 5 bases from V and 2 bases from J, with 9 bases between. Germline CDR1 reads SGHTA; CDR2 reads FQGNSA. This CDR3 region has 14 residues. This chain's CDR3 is CASSAYRNTGELFF. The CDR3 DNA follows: TGTGCCAGCAGCGCCTACCGTAACACCGGGGAGCTGTTTTTT.

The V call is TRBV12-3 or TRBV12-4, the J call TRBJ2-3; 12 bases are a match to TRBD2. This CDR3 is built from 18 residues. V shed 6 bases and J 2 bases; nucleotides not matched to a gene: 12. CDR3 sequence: CASSLTSGRSQTTDTQYF. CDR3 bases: TGTGCCAGCAGCCTCACTAGCGGGAGGTCCCAAACCACAGATACGCAGTATTTT.

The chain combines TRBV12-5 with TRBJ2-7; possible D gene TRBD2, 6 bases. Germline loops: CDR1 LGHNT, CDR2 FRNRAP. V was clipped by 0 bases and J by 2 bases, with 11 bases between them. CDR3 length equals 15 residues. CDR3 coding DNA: TGTGCTAGTGGTTTGGTACGCGGGGCAGCCTACGAGCAGTACTTC. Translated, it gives CASGLVRGAAYEQYF.

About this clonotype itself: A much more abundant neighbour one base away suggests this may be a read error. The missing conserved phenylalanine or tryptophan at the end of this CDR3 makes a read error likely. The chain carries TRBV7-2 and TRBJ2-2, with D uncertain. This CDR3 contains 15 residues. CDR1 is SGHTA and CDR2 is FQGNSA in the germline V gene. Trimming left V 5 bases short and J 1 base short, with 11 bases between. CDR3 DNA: TGTGCCAGCAGCCTGCTGGGATGGAACACCGGGGAGCTGTTTTTG. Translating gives CASSLLGWNTGELFL.

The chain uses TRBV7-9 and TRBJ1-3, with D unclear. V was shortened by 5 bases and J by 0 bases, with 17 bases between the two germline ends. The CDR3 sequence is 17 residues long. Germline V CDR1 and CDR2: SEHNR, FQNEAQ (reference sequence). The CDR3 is CASSPIGLRVSGNTIYF. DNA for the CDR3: TGTGCCAGCAGCCCCATAGGGTTGCGAGTCTCTGGAAACACCATATATTTT.

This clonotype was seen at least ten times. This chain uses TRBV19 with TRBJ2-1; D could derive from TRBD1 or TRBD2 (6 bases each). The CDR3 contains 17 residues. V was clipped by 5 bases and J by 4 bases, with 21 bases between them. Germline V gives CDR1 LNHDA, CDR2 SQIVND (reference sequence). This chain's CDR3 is CASSSQVGTRGYNEQFF. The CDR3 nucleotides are TGTGCCAGTAGTTCTCAAGTCGGGACACGGGGGTACAATGAGCAGTTCTTC.

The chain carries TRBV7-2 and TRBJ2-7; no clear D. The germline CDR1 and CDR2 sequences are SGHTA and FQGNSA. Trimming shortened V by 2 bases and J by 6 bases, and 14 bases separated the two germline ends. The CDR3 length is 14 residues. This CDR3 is CASSLLPEAVEQYF. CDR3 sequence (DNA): TGTGCCAGCAGCTTATTACCCGAGGCGGTCGAGCAGTACTTC.

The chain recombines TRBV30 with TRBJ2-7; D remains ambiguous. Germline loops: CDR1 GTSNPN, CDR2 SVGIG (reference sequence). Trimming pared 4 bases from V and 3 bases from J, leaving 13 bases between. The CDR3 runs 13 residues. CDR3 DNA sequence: TGTGCCTGGAACCAACAACGAAACTACGAGCAGTACTTC. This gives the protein CAWNQQRNYEQYF.

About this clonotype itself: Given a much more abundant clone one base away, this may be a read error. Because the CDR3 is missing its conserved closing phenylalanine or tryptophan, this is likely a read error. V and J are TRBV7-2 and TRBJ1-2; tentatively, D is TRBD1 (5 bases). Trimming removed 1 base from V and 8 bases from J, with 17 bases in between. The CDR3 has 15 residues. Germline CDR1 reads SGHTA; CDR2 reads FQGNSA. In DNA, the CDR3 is TGTGCCAGCAGCTTAGATGGGACGGTGCGGGAGGGCTACACCTCC. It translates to CASSLDGTVREGYTS.

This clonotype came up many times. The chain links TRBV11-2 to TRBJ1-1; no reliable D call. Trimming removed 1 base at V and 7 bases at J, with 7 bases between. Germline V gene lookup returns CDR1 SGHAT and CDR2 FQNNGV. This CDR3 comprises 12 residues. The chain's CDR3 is CASSLGINEAFF. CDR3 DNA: TGTGCCAGCAGCTTAGGTATTAATGAAGCTTTCTTT.

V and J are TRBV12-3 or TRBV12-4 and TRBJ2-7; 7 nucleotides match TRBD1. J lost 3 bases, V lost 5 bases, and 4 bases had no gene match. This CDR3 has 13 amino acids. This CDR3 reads CASSGQAYYEQYF. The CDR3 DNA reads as TGTGCCAGCAGTGGACAGGCATACTACGAGCAGTACTTC.

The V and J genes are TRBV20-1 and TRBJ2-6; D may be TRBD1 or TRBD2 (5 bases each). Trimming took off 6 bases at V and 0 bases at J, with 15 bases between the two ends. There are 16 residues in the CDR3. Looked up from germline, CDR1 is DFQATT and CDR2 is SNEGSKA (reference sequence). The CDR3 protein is CSAARDGSSGANVLTF. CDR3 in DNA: TGCAGTGCGGCCCGGGACGGCAGCTCTGGGGCCAACGTCCTGACTTTC.

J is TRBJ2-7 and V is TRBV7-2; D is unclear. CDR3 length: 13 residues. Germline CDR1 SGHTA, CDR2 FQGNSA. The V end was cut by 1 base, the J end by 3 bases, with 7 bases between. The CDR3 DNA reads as TGTGCCAGCAGCTTAGAGGGCCTCTACGAGCAGTACTTC. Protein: CASSLEGLYEQYF. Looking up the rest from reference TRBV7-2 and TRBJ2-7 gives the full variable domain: GAGVSQSPSNKVTEKGKDVELRCDPISGHTALYWYRQSLGQGLEFLIYFQGNSAPDKSGLPSDRFSAERTGGSVSTLTIQRTQQEDSAVYLCASSLEGLYEQYFGPGTRLTVT.